What follows are 17 T cell receptor beta chains derived from one specimen sequenced in a study of response to subunit inactivated influenza vaccine. TCRdb re-called the RT-PCR reads with MiXCR, one entry per CDR3 protein. The sample records roughly 190,000 distinct CDR3 sequences, roughly an eighth being singletons. Material: CD8+ T cells sorted from PBMCs, obtained around 5 days after vaccination. The receptors stem from a man aged 45 to 65 who received an inactivated influenza vaccine.

J is TRBJ2-1 and V is TRBV25-1; 10 positions match TRBD1. The J segment lost 5 bases and the V segment lost 4 bases, leaving 5 bases of the junction unmatched. Germline V gene sequence: CDR1 MGHDK, CDR2 SYGVNS. This CDR3 is 15 amino acids long. CDR3 DNA sequence: TGTGCCAGCAGTGCGGGACAGGGGACGAACAATGAGCAGTTCTTC. This translates into CASSAGQGTNNEQFF.

This clonotype was observed a handful of times. This sequence joins TRBV10-3 and TRBJ2-1; TRBD2 agrees at 9 bases. Germline lookup yields CDR1 ENHRY and CDR2 SYGVKD. V shed 5 bases and J 7 bases; nucleotides not matched to a gene: 9. The CDR3 has 15 residues. The CDR3 loop reads CAISILAGEENEQFF. CDR3 in DNA: TGTGCCATCAGTATCTTAGCGGGGGAGGAGAATGAGCAGTTCTTC.

With respect to this clonotype: The junction departs from germline at one end; a sequencing error may be responsible. This chain connects TRBV7-9 to TRBJ1-1; the D gene is possibly TRBD1 (5 bases). Germline CDR1 SEHNR, CDR2 FQNEAQ (reference sequence). CDR3 length equals 16 residues. CDR3 nucleotide sequence: TGTGCCAGCAGCCACCCTGACAGTATGGAGAACGCTGAAGCTTTCTTT. Its translation is CASSHPDSMENAEAFF.

This clonotype was counted at least ten times. V and J are TRBV9 and TRBJ2-1; D perhaps matches TRBD2 (7 bases). The ends were cut back, 0 bases at V and 4 bases at J, with 20 bases in the middle. CDR3 length equals 18 residues. Germline V gives CDR1 SGDLS, CDR2 YYNGEE. CDR3: CASSVDRGAGFEYNEQFF. In DNA form, the CDR3 reads TGTGCCAGCAGCGTAGATCGGGGGGCTGGATTCGAGTACAATGAGCAGTTCTTC.

With respect to this clonotype: An end of the junction differs from the germline gene, which may be a read error. The rearrangement links TRBV20-1 to TRBJ2-5, with 9 bases identical to TRBD1. The germline CDR1 and CDR2 sequences are DFQATT and SNEGSKA (reference sequence). CDR3 length: 17 amino acids. CDR3 region: CCARGRTGENSKETQYF. The CDR3, as DNA: TGCTGTGCTAGAGGGCGGACAGGGGAAAACAGTAAGGAGACCCAGTACTTC.

This clonotype has only a few counts. This rearrangement joins TRBV4-2 to TRBJ2-7; the match to TRBD1 covers 7 bases. The germline V gene encodes CDR1 LGHNA and CDR2 YNFKEQ. The CDR3 has 14 amino acids. The trim removed 0 bases at V and 3 bases at J, leaving 2 bases unmatched. The CDR3 coding sequence is TGTGCCAGCAGCCAAGAACAGGGGATCTACGAGCAGTACTTC. It translates to CASSQEQGIYEQYF.

The rearrangement links TRBV12-3 or TRBV12-4 to TRBJ2-2; perhaps TRBD2 as D (7 bases). The CDR3 runs 16 residues. Trimming cost V 3 bases and J 3 bases, with 14 bases left between them. The CDR3 region is CASSLRGGLYTGELFF. As DNA, the CDR3 is TGTGCCAGCAGTTTGAGGGGGGGGTTGTACACCGGGGAGCTGTTTTTT.

A few counts support this clonotype. The chain links TRBV12-3 or TRBV12-4 to TRBJ2-5; no clear D. V was cut by 2 bases and J by 0 bases, with 4 bases left in between. The CDR3 covers 13 residues. CDR3 nucleotide sequence: TGTGCCAGCAGTTTATACAACCAAGAGACCCAGTACTTC. Its protein product is CASSLYNQETQYF.

This clonotype was counted only a few times. J is TRBJ2-3 and V is TRBV28, with D possibly matching TRBD2 (6 bases). The ends were cut back, 2 bases at V and 2 bases at J, with 17 bases in the middle. Germline V gene sequence: CDR1 MDHEN, CDR2 SYDVKM. This CDR3 region has 17 residues. CDR3 loop: CASSLIDRGSITDTQYF. CDR3 sequence (DNA): TGTGCCAGCAGTTTAATTGACCGGGGGAGTATCACAGATACGCAGTATTTT. The full variable domain, completed using reference TRBV28 and TRBJ2-3, is DVKVTQSSRYLVKRTGEKVFLECVQDMDHENMFWYRQDPGLGLRLIYFSYDVKMKEKGDIPEGYSVSREKKERFSLILESASTNQTSMYLCASSLIDRGSITDTQYFGPGTRLTVL.

The chain recombines TRBV10-3 with TRBJ1-1, with D maybe TRBD1 (5 bases). Germline V gene sequence: CDR1 ENHRY, CDR2 SYGVKD. This CDR3 has 12 amino acids. V dropped 3 bases and J dropped 7 bases, with 9 bases sitting between them. The CDR3 loop reads CAISDTGLEAFF. CDR3 DNA sequence: TGTGCCATCAGTGATACGGGGCTTGAAGCTTTCTTT.

The chain combines TRBV6-5 with TRBJ2-7, with TRBD2 matching 12 bases. This CDR3 comprises 17 residues. V trimming: 0 bases; J trimming: 6 bases; junction bases outside the gene matches: 9. The V gene's germline CDR1 is MNHEY and CDR2 SVGAGI. The CDR3 is CASSYSQDWTSGAEQYF. CDR3 sequence (DNA): TGTGCCAGCAGTTACTCGCAAGACTGGACTAGCGGGGCCGAGCAGTACTTC.

V is TRBV7-9 and J is TRBJ1-5; D remains ambiguous. The CDR3 extends over 14 amino acids. Germline loops: CDR1 SEHNR, CDR2 FQNEAQ (reference sequence). Trimming shortened V by 4 bases and J by 5 bases, and 12 bases separated the two germline ends. The CDR3 loop reads CASSSGGKDQPQHF. DNA of the CDR3: TGTGCCAGCAGCTCGGGTGGAAAGGATCAGCCCCAGCATTTT.

The chain is built from TRBV10-3 and TRBJ2-1, with D possibly TRBD2 on 5 matching bases. Germline values: CDR1 ENHRY, CDR2 SYGVKD. The CDR3 sequence is 18 residues long. With 3 bases removed from V and 0 bases from J, the gap between germline ends came to 18 bases. The CDR3 nucleotides are TGTGCCATCAGTGAACCCGGAACAGACACTAGCTCCTACAATGAGCAGTTCTTC. Translating gives CAISEPGTDTSSYNEQFF.

This clonotype was counted between two and nine times. The chain recombines TRBV10-3 with TRBJ2-2, with 15 nucleotides matching TRBD2. V was pared by 5 bases and J by 5 bases, with 3 bases of the junction left unmatched. The CDR3 sequence is 16 residues long. Germline loops: CDR1 ENHRY, CDR2 SYGVKD. The CDR3, as DNA: TGTGCCATCAGTCGGACTAGCGGGGGGGCGACCGGGGAGCTGTTTTTT. This translates into CAISRTSGGATGELFF.

This clonotype occurred a few times. The chain carries TRBV5-1 and TRBJ1-4; D gene ambiguous. CDR3 length: 15 residues. Per the germline V gene, CDR1 is SGHRS and CDR2 is YFSETQ. V lost 4 bases, J lost 0 bases, and 10 bases lay in between. The CDR3 bases are TGCGCCAGCAGCGAGGGTGTGGCAACTAATGAAAAACTGTTTTTT. It encodes CASSEGVATNEKLFF.

This clonotype appeared a few times. V gene TRBV27 combines with J gene TRBJ2-1; TRBD2 matches 12 bases. Trimming removed 4 bases from V and 7 bases from J; junction bases left unmatched: 8. Germline V gives CDR1 MNHEY, CDR2 SMNVEV (reference sequence). The CDR3 contains 16 residues. The DNA for the CDR3 is TGTGCCAGCAGTTCGGGACTAGCGGGCCGAGGGAATGAGCAGTTCTTC. Its translation: CASSSGLAGRGNEQFF.

The chain combines TRBV30 with TRBJ2-6; 7 nucleotides align to TRBD1. The V gene end was trimmed by 0 bases and the J gene end by 2 bases; junction bases not matched to a gene: 1. This CDR3 has 15 residues. Germline V gives CDR1 GTSNPN, CDR2 SVGIG (reference sequence). In nucleotides, the CDR3 is TGTGCCTGGAGTGTTGACAGGGCTGGGGCCAACGTCCTGACTTTC. It codes for CAWSVDRAGANVLTF.